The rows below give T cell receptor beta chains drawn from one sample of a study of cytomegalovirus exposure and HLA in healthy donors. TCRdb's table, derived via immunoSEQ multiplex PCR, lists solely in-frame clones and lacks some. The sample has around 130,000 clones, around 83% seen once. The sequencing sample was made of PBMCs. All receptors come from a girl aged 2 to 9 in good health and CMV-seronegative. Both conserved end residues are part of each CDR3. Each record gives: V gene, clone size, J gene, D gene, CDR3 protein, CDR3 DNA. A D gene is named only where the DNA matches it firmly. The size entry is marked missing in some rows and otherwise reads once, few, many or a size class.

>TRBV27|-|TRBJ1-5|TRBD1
CASSFSGQGPNQPQHF
TGTGCCAGCAGTTTTTCGGGACAGGGGCCAAATCAGCCCCAGCATTTT
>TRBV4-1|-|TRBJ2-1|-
CASSQDPRRVGNEQFF
TGCGCCAGCAGCCAAGACCCACGGCGGGTAGGGAATGAGCAGTTCTTC
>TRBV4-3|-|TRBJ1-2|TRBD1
CASSQGTGSGYTF
TGCGCCAGCAGCCAGGGGACAGGGAGTGGCTACACCTTC
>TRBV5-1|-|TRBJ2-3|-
CASSLGVLGTDTQYF
TGCGCCAGCAGCTTAGGGGTTCTAGGCACAGATACGCAGTATTTT
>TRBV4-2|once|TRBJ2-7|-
CASSQELEGIISYEQYF
TGTGCCAGCAGCCAAGAATTGGAGGGAATAATTTCCTACGAGCAGTACTTC
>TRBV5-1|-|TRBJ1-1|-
CASSLAGGRMNTEAFF
TGCGCCAGCAGCTTGGCCGGAGGGAGAATGAACACTGAAGCTTTCTTT
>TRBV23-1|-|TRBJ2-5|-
CASIGDSFQETQYF
TGCGCCAGCATCGGAGACAGCTTCCAAGAGACCCAGTACTTC
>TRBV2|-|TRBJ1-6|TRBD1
CASRFTGVWNSPLHF
TGTGCCAGCAGGTTCACAGGGGTATGGAATTCACCCCTCCACTTT
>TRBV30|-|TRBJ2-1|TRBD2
CAWTPEARGILANEQFF
TGTGCCTGGACGCCCGAAGCGCGGGGGATTTTGGCAAATGAGCAGTTCTTC
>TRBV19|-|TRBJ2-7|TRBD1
CASSAGTGVPYEQYF
TGTGCCAGTAGTGCCGGGACAGGGGTTCCCTACGAGCAGTACTTC
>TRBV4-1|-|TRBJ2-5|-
CASSQVAVGWTQYF
TGCGCCAGCAGCCAAGTTGCGGTTGGATGGACCCAGTACTTC
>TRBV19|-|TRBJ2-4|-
CASRESGKNIQYF
TGTGCCAGTAGGGAAAGCGGCAAAAACATTCAGTACTTC
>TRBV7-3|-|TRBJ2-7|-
CASSLTAGPNYEQYF
TGTGCCAGCAGCTTAACTGCGGGGCCGAACTACGAGCAGTACTTC
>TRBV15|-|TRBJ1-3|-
CATSPVQDSSGNTIYF
TGTGCCACCAGCCCTGTCCAGGACAGCTCTGGAAACACCATATATTTT
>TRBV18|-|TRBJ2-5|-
CASSRTVQETQYF
TGTGCCAGCTCAAGGACAGTCCAAGAGACCCAGTACTTC
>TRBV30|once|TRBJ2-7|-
CAWNRGSGEQYF
TGTGCCTGGAACCGAGGGAGTGGCGAGCAGTACTTC
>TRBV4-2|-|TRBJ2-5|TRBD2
CASSQRAGTSGQETQYF
TGTGCCAGCAGCCAACGGGCCGGGACTAGCGGCCAAGAGACCCAGTACTTC
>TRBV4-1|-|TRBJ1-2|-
CASNQDTTGSYGYTF
TGCGCCAGCAACCAAGATACTACAGGGAGCTATGGCTACACCTTC
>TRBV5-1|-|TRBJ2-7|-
CASSLEGYEQYF
TGCGCCAGCAGCTTAGAGGGATACGAGCAGTACTTC
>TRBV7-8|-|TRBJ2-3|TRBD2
CASSLTSGRASADTQYF
TGTGCCAGCAGCCTGACTAGCGGGAGGGCGAGCGCAGATACGCAGTATTTT
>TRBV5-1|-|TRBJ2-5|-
CASSLAHGLQETQYF
TGCGCCAGCAGCTTGGCCCACGGACTCCAAGAGACCCAGTACTTC
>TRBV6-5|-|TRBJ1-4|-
CASSYTGEQLFF
TGTGCCAGCAGTTACACGGGTGAACAACTGTTTTTT
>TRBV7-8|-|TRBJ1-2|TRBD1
CASSLLYRGQDGYTF
TGTGCCAGCAGCTTACTGTACAGGGGGCAGGATGGCTACACCTTC
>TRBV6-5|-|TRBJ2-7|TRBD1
CASSYTYRGYEQYF
TGTGCCAGCAGTTACACCTACAGGGGATACGAGCAGTACTTC
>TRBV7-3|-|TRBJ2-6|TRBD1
CASSNSGTGGTGANVLTF
TGTGCCAGCAGCAACTCCGGGACAGGGGGGACTGGGGCCAACGTCCTGACTTTC
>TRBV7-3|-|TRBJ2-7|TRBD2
CASSPTSGIPYEQYF
TGTGCCAGCAGCCCAACTAGCGGGATACCTTACGAGCAGTACTTC
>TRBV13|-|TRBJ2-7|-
CASRSTATGGEQYF
TGTGCCAGCAGATCTACTGCTACCGGAGGCGAGCAGTACTTC
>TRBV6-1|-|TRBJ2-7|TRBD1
CASSEAGQVGYEQYF
TGTGCCAGCAGTGAAGCGGGACAGGTGGGCTACGAGCAGTACTTC
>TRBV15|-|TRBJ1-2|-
CATSREPGHRSNYGYTF
TGTGCCACCAGCAGAGAACCGGGACACCGATCTAACTATGGCTACACCTTC
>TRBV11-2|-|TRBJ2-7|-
CASSLTGSSYEQYF
TGTGCCAGCAGCTTGACAGGTAGTTCCTACGAGCAGTACTTC
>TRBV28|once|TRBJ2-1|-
CASSYYREQFF
TGTGCCAGCAGCTATTATCGGGAGCAGTTCTTC
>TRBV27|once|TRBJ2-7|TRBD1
CASSPGQAPYEQYF
TGTGCCAGCAGCCCCGGACAGGCCCCCTACGAGCAGTACTTC
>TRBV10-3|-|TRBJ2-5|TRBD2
CAISEFSGGHLEETQYF
TGTGCCATCAGTGAATTTAGCGGGGGTCATCTAGAGGAGACCCAGTACTTC
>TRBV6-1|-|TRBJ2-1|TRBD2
CASSELAGSYNEQFF
TGTGCCAGCAGTGAACTAGCGGGATCCTACAATGAGCAGTTCTTC
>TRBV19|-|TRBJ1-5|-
CASSIQGRQPQHF
TGTGCCAGTAGTATACAGGGTAGGCAGCCCCAGCATTTT
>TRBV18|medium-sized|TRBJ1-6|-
CASSPSPGHYNSPLHF
TGTGCCAGCTCACCAAGTCCGGGACACTATAATTCACCCCTCCACTTT
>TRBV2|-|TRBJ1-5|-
CASSEYSTSNQPQHF
TGTGCCAGCAGTGAATACAGTACTAGCAATCAGCCCCAGCATTTT
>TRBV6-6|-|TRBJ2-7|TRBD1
CASSYSWTGNYEQYF
TGTGCCAGCAGTTACAGTTGGACAGGGAATTACGAGCAGTACTTC
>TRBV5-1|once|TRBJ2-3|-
CASSLARRSTDTQYF
TGCGCCAGCAGCTTGGCTAGAAGAAGCACAGATACGCAGTATTTT
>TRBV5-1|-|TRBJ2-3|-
CASSLSRGADTQYF
TGCGCCAGCAGCTTGTCGCGGGGAGCAGATACGCAGTATTTT
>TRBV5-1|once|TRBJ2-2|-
CASSSQRTSGGELFF
TGCGCCAGCAGTTCCCAACGGACTTCTGGCGGGGAGCTGTTTTTT
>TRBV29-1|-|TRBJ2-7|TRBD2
CSVGGLAGPYEQYF
TGCAGCGTTGGAGGACTAGCGGGACCCTACGAGCAGTACTTC
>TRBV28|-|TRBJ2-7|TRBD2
CASRTSGLGEQYF
TGTGCCAGCCGGACTAGCGGCCTCGGGGAGCAGTACTTC
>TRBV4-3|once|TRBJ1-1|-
CASSQDLDSETGEAFF
TGCGCCAGCAGCCAAGACTTGGACTCTGAGACAGGAGAAGCTTTCTTT
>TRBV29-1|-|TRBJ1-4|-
CSVGPRGGVGEKLFF
TGCAGCGTTGGACCCCGTGGGGGGGTAGGTGAAAAACTGTTTTTT
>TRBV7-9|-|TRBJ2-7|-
CASSTQGYEQYF
TGTGCCAGCAGCACTCAGGGATACGAGCAGTACTTC